This T cell receptor beta chain appears in the sequencing data of a study of T cells in localized non-small cell lung cancer. Clones were read by immunoSEQ multiplex PCR, and TCRdb kept only the in-frame ones, dropping some. The sample holds about 70,000 clones, around 84% seen once. CDR3 size: 14 residues. Germline V gives CDR1 SGDLS, CDR2 YYNGEE. Trimming took off 0 bases at V and 0 bases at J, with 7 bases between the two ends. This clonotype was sampled from a female donor of 60 years or more with stage I lung adenocarcinoma. This chain links TRBV9 with TRBJ2-7; D ambiguous. The sample here was peripheral blood, taken before any cancer treatment. The CDR3 bases are TGTGCCAGCAGCGTAGTGGGCAACTCCTACGAGCAGTACTTC. Amino acid sequence: CASSVVGNSYEQYF.